These T cell receptor beta chains were read from a single sample in a study of shared clonotypes between healthy human individuals. Generated by immunoSEQ multiplex PCR, the TCRdb table keeps only in-frame clones and is missing some. The table includes about 600,000 clones, just under 97% detected once. Sequenced material: naive CD8+ T cells sorted from blood. These receptor sequences come from a woman younger than 45 in good health. Each CDR3 is given with its conserved first and last residue. A D gene is named only where the DNA matches it firmly. Clone size is not always given. Where it is, it says once, few, many or a class for expanded clones.

CDR3aa: CASSLYYRAYEQYF
CDR3nt: TGTGCCAGCAGTTTATATTACAGGGCCTACGAGCAGTACTTC
v_gene: TRBV27
abundance: .
d_gene: .
j_gene: TRBJ2-7

CDR3aa: CASSFSVGELDEQFF
CDR3nt: TGTGCCAGCAGTTTCTCGGTCGGCGAGCTTGATGAGCAGTTCTTC
v_gene: TRBV27
abundance: .
d_gene: .
j_gene: TRBJ2-1

CDR3aa: CASSLNEQFF
CDR3nt: TGTGCCAGCAGTTTAAATGAGCAGTTCTTC
v_gene: TRBV28
abundance: .
d_gene: .
j_gene: TRBJ2-1

CDR3aa: CASSYRLAGEEQFF
CDR3nt: TGTGCCAGCAGTTACCGACTAGCGGGAGAAGAGCAGTTCTTC
v_gene: TRBV27
abundance: .
d_gene: TRBD2
j_gene: TRBJ2-1

CDR3aa: CASSYGPNQPQHF
CDR3nt: TGTGCCAGCAGTTACGGCCCCAATCAGCCCCAGCATTTT
v_gene: TRBV6-5
abundance: .
d_gene: .
j_gene: TRBJ1-5

CDR3aa: CASSAGVRGTEAFF
CDR3nt: TGTGCCAGCAGCGCCGGGGTGAGGGGGACTGAAGCTTTCTTT
v_gene: TRBV28
abundance: once
d_gene: .
j_gene: TRBJ1-1

CDR3aa: CASSLGTSPSTDTQYF
CDR3nt: TGTGCCAGCAGCCTAGGGACTAGCCCTAGCACAGATACGCAGTATTTT
v_gene: TRBV7-2
abundance: .
d_gene: TRBD2
j_gene: TRBJ2-3

CDR3aa: CASSVDTLASSYEQYF
CDR3nt: TGTGCCAGCAGCGTAGATACACTAGCGAGCTCCTACGAGCAGTACTTC
v_gene: TRBV9
abundance: .
d_gene: TRBD2
j_gene: TRBJ2-7

CDR3aa: CASSQEGTRSYEQYF
CDR3nt: TGTGCCAGCAGCCAGGAAGGGACTAGGAGCTACGAGCAGTACTTC
v_gene: TRBV7-6
abundance: .
d_gene: TRBD2
j_gene: TRBJ2-7

CDR3aa: CASREQGLQTQYF
CDR3nt: TGTGCCAGCAGGGAACAGGGATTACAGACCCAGTACTTC
v_gene: TRBV27
abundance: .
d_gene: .
j_gene: TRBJ2-5

CDR3aa: CATTQRGAGELFF
CDR3nt: TGTGCCACCACCCAGAGGGGGGCCGGGGAGCTGTTTTTT
v_gene: TRBV15
abundance: .
d_gene: .
j_gene: TRBJ2-2

CDR3aa: CASSSEPYEQYF
CDR3nt: TGTGCCAGCAGCTCCGAGCCCTACGAGCAGTACTTC
v_gene: TRBV13
abundance: .
d_gene: .
j_gene: TRBJ2-7

CDR3aa: CASRTGTYNEQFF
CDR3nt: TGTGCCAGCAGGACAGGGACCTACAATGAGCAGTTCTTC
v_gene: TRBV27
abundance: .
d_gene: TRBD1
j_gene: TRBJ2-1

CDR3aa: CASSSPQDKREVGDTQYF
CDR3nt: TGTGCCAGCAGTTCCCCCCAGGATAAGCGGGAGGTGGGAGATACGCAGTATTTT
v_gene: TRBV28
abundance: .
d_gene: TRBD2
j_gene: TRBJ2-3

CDR3aa: CASSKDQRAGELFF
CDR3nt: TGTGCCAGCAGTAAAGACCAGAGGGCCGGGGAGCTGTTTTTT
v_gene: TRBV9
abundance: .
d_gene: .
j_gene: TRBJ2-2

CDR3aa: CASSGILEPYNEQFF
CDR3nt: TGTGCCAGCAGTGGAATTCTGGAACCCTACAATGAGCAGTTCTTC
v_gene: TRBV2
abundance: .
d_gene: .
j_gene: TRBJ2-1

CDR3aa: CSVEDTATYYEQYF
CDR3nt: TGCAGCGTTGAAGATACGGCCACTTACTACGAGCAGTACTTC
v_gene: TRBV29-1
abundance: .
d_gene: .
j_gene: TRBJ2-7

CDR3aa: CASSFSGAQPQHF
CDR3nt: TGTGCCAGCAGTTTCTCTGGGGCTCAGCCCCAGCATTTT
v_gene: TRBV27
abundance: .
d_gene: .
j_gene: TRBJ1-5

CDR3aa: CATSPTGTSAYNEQFF
CDR3nt: TGTGCCACCAGTCCTACCGGGACTAGCGCCTACAATGAGCAGTTCTTC
v_gene: TRBV15
abundance: .
d_gene: TRBD2
j_gene: TRBJ2-1

CDR3aa: CASSLEFSRDRENLDEKLFF
CDR3nt: TGCGCCAGCAGCTTGGAGTTTTCACGGGACAGAGAGAACCTTGATGAAAAACTGTTTTTT
v_gene: TRBV5-1
abundance: .
d_gene: TRBD1
j_gene: TRBJ1-4

CDR3aa: CASSSYTEAFF
CDR3nt: TGTGCCAGTAGTTCCTACACTGAAGCTTTCTTT
v_gene: TRBV19
abundance: .
d_gene: .
j_gene: TRBJ1-1

CDR3aa: CASSHHGQDYNEQFF
CDR3nt: TGCGCCAGCAGCCATCACGGACAGGACTACAATGAGCAGTTCTTC
v_gene: TRBV4-1
abundance: .
d_gene: TRBD1
j_gene: TRBJ2-1

CDR3aa: CASSIWTGGVQPQHF
CDR3nt: TGTGCCAGTAGTATTTGGACAGGGGGCGTTCAGCCCCAGCATTTT
v_gene: TRBV19
abundance: .
d_gene: TRBD1
j_gene: TRBJ1-5

CDR3aa: CASMAWEGAYEQYF
CDR3nt: TGTGCCAGTATGGCCTGGGAGGGGGCCTACGAGCAGTACTTC
v_gene: TRBV27
abundance: .
d_gene: .
j_gene: TRBJ2-7

CDR3aa: CASSGVAGGYNEQFF
CDR3nt: TGTGCCAGCAGTGGGGTAGCGGGAGGGTACAATGAGCAGTTCTTC
v_gene: TRBV25-1
abundance: .
d_gene: TRBD2
j_gene: TRBJ2-1

CDR3aa: CASSLTQGNEKLFF
CDR3nt: TGTGCCAGCAGCTTAACACAGGGGAATGAAAAACTGTTTTTT
v_gene: TRBV7-9
abundance: .
d_gene: TRBD1
j_gene: TRBJ1-4

CDR3aa: CASSLGRGGELFF
CDR3nt: TGTGCCAGCAGCCTTGGACGTGGCGGGGAGCTGTTTTTT
v_gene: TRBV7-8
abundance: .
d_gene: .
j_gene: TRBJ2-2

CDR3aa: CASSYGTESNYGYTF
CDR3nt: TGCGCCAGCAGCTATGGGACAGAATCTAACTATGGCTACACCTTC
v_gene: TRBV4-1
abundance: .
d_gene: TRBD1
j_gene: TRBJ1-2

CDR3aa: CASSPETRGETQYF
CDR3nt: TGCGCCAGCAGCCCGGAGACTAGAGGAGAGACCCAGTACTTC
v_gene: TRBV5-1
abundance: .
d_gene: .
j_gene: TRBJ2-5

CDR3aa: CASSFGYSYEQYF
CDR3nt: TGTGCCAGCAGTTTCGGCTACTCCTACGAGCAGTACTTC
v_gene: TRBV2
abundance: .
d_gene: .
j_gene: TRBJ2-7

CDR3aa: CASSLLRYGTEAFF
CDR3nt: TGTGCCAGCAGCTTGCTCAGGTACGGCACTGAAGCTTTCTTT
v_gene: TRBV5-5
abundance: .
d_gene: .
j_gene: TRBJ1-1

CDR3aa: CASSLIVYSNQPQHF
CDR3nt: TGTGCCAGCAGTTTAATAGTTTATAGCAATCAGCCCCAGCATTTT
v_gene: TRBV28
abundance: .
d_gene: .
j_gene: TRBJ1-5

CDR3aa: CSAYSGGTDTQYF
CDR3nt: TGCAGCGCCTACTCCGGGGGCACAGATACGCAGTATTTT
v_gene: TRBV29-1
abundance: .
d_gene: .
j_gene: TRBJ2-3

CDR3aa: CASSPSGQGWGTDTQYF
CDR3nt: TGTGCCAGCAGCCCCTCGGGGCAGGGATGGGGCACAGATACGCAGTATTTT
v_gene: TRBV9
abundance: .
d_gene: .
j_gene: TRBJ2-3

CDR3aa: CASTSNRASSYNEQFF
CDR3nt: TGTGCCAGCACTTCAAACCGAGCGAGCTCCTACAATGAGCAGTTCTTC
v_gene: TRBV2
abundance: .
d_gene: .
j_gene: TRBJ2-1

CDR3aa: CASSLWGYEQYF
CDR3nt: TGTGCCAGCAGCTTGTGGGGCTACGAGCAGTACTTC
v_gene: TRBV5-4
abundance: once
d_gene: .
j_gene: TRBJ2-7

CDR3aa: CASGQGAGSPLHF
CDR3nt: TGTGCCAGCGGACAGGGGGCTGGTTCACCCCTCCACTTT
v_gene: TRBV2
abundance: .
d_gene: TRBD1
j_gene: TRBJ1-6

CDR3aa: CASSLSLSSYEQYF
CDR3nt: TGTGCCAGCAGCTTAAGCCTTAGCTCCTACGAGCAGTACTTC
v_gene: TRBV7-9
abundance: few
d_gene: .
j_gene: TRBJ2-7

CDR3aa: CASSLAGFLQLEQFF
CDR3nt: TGTGCCAGCAGCCTAGCGGGGTTCCTACAATTAGAGCAGTTCTTC
v_gene: TRBV28
abundance: .
d_gene: TRBD2
j_gene: TRBJ2-1

CDR3aa: CSADRDEPTDTQYF
CDR3nt: TGCAGCGCTGACAGGGATGAGCCCACAGATACGCAGTATTTT
v_gene: TRBV29-1
abundance: once
d_gene: TRBD1
j_gene: TRBJ2-3

CDR3aa: CASSQESYEQYF
CDR3nt: TGTGCCAGCAGCCAGGAGAGCTACGAGCAGTACTTC
v_gene: TRBV5-4
abundance: .
d_gene: .
j_gene: TRBJ2-7

CDR3aa: CSVEGASGQQETQYF
CDR3nt: TGCAGCGTTGAAGGGGCTAGCGGGCAACAAGAGACCCAGTACTTC
v_gene: TRBV29-1
abundance: .
d_gene: TRBD2
j_gene: TRBJ2-5

CDR3aa: CASIPRGDGEQYF
CDR3nt: TGTGCCAGCATCCCCCGAGGGGACGGCGAGCAGTACTTC
v_gene: TRBV7-9
abundance: .
d_gene: .
j_gene: TRBJ2-7

CDR3aa: CATSRVRNEKLFF
CDR3nt: TGTGCCACCAGCAGAGTCAGGAATGAAAAACTGTTTTTT
v_gene: TRBV15
abundance: .
d_gene: .
j_gene: TRBJ1-4

CDR3aa: CASSHETSGEANTGELFF
CDR3nt: TGCGCCAGCAGCCACGAGACTAGCGGGGAAGCGAACACCGGGGAGCTGTTTTTT
v_gene: TRBV4-1
abundance: .
d_gene: TRBD2
j_gene: TRBJ2-2

CDR3aa: CASRDDSWGEAFF
CDR3nt: TGTGCCAGCAGGGACGACAGTTGGGGTGAAGCTTTCTTT
v_gene: TRBV7-9
abundance: .
d_gene: .
j_gene: TRBJ1-1

CDR3aa: CASSSSGLAASYEQYF
CDR3nt: TGTGCCAGCAGCTCGTCGGGACTAGCGGCCTCCTACGAGCAGTACTTC
v_gene: TRBV5-6
abundance: .
d_gene: TRBD2
j_gene: TRBJ2-7

CDR3aa: CASSLWTEANYGYTF
CDR3nt: TGTGCCAGCAGTTTATGGACAGAAGCTAACTATGGCTACACCTTC
v_gene: TRBV28
abundance: .
d_gene: .
j_gene: TRBJ1-2

CDR3aa: CSVLGQLYEQYF
CDR3nt: TGCAGCGTCTTAGGACAGCTCTACGAGCAGTACTTC
v_gene: TRBV29-1
abundance: few
d_gene: .
j_gene: TRBJ2-7

CDR3aa: CASSPTGFMNTEAFF
CDR3nt: TGTGCCAGCAGCCCCACAGGGTTCATGAACACTGAAGCTTTCTTT
v_gene: TRBV9
abundance: few
d_gene: .
j_gene: TRBJ1-1

CDR3aa: CASSAAGVSYNSPLHF
CDR3nt: TGCGCCAGCAGTGCTGCAGGGGTCTCCTATAATTCACCCCTCCACTTT
v_gene: TRBV10-2
abundance: .
d_gene: .
j_gene: TRBJ1-6

CDR3aa: CASSLRPGTHSYNEQFF
CDR3nt: TGTGCCAGCAGTTTACGTCCCGGGACTCACTCCTACAATGAGCAGTTCTTC
v_gene: TRBV27
abundance: .
d_gene: .
j_gene: TRBJ2-1

CDR3aa: CASSLSGHRDAGPAGELFF
CDR3nt: TGTGCCAGCAGCCTCTCGGGACACCGGGACGCCGGCCCCGCCGGGGAGCTGTTTTTT
v_gene: TRBV9
abundance: .
d_gene: .
j_gene: TRBJ2-2

CDR3aa: CASSETSGGDNEQFF
CDR3nt: TGTGCCAGCAGCGAAACTAGCGGAGGGGACAATGAGCAGTTCTTC
v_gene: TRBV11-2
abundance: .
d_gene: TRBD2
j_gene: TRBJ2-1

CDR3aa: CASSEVSAGEQFF
CDR3nt: TGTGCCAGCAGCGAAGTATCAGCGGGCGAGCAGTTCTTC
v_gene: TRBV9
abundance: .
d_gene: .
j_gene: TRBJ2-1

CDR3aa: CASSRDRGQETQYF
CDR3nt: TGTGCCAGCAGCCGAGACAGGGGGCAAGAGACCCAGTACTTC
v_gene: TRBV14
abundance: .
d_gene: TRBD1
j_gene: TRBJ2-5

CDR3aa: CASSFEGEFLNEQFF
CDR3nt: TGTGCCAGCAGCTTCGAGGGAGAGTTTTTAAATGAGCAGTTCTTC
v_gene: TRBV5-4
abundance: .
d_gene: .
j_gene: TRBJ2-1

CDR3aa: CASSEFGGSGNTIYF
CDR3nt: TGTGCCAGCAGTGAATTTGGGGGCTCTGGAAACACCATATATTTT
v_gene: TRBV6-1
abundance: .
d_gene: .
j_gene: TRBJ1-3

CDR3aa: CVRSLAAGLAGGRQGTDTQYF
CDR3nt: TGTGTCAGAAGCTTAGCGGCGGGACTAGCGGGAGGGAGACAGGGGACAGATACGCAGTATTTT
v_gene: TRBV7-5
abundance: .
d_gene: .
j_gene: TRBJ2-3

CDR3aa: CAWSVGGVAGGYEQYF
CDR3nt: TGTGCCTGGAGTGTTGGGGGAGTAGCGGGAGGGTACGAGCAGTACTTC
v_gene: TRBV30
abundance: .
d_gene: TRBD2
j_gene: TRBJ2-7